One and the same sample provided the 17 T cell receptor beta chains below, sequenced in a study of OX40 agonist ivuxolimab in advanced cancers. The repertoire was sequenced with immunoSEQ multiplex PCR; TCRdb's copy has only in-frame clones and lacks some. The sample has fewer than 35,000 clones, around 81% seen once. Sequences were derived from CD4+ or CD8+ T cells sorted from blood, sampled in a trial of the OX40 agonist ivuxolimab. All receptors come from an adult with an advanced solid tumor such as melanoma, head and neck, liver or kidney cancer.

The chain recombines TRBV7-3 with TRBJ1-2; D unclear. Looked up from germline, CDR1 is SGHTA and CDR2 is FQGTGA. V was trimmed by 5 bases and J by 0 bases, leaving 7 bases between them. The CDR3 spans 13 residues. This chain's CDR3 is CASSPRANYGYTF. CDR3 nucleotide sequence: TGTGCCAGCAGCCCCAGAGCTAACTATGGCTACACCTTC. The whole variable domain, filled in from reference TRBV7-3 and TRBJ1-2, reads GAGVSQTPSNKVTEKGKYVELRCDPISGHTALYWYRQSLGQGPEFLIYFQGTGAADDSGLPNDRFFAVRPEGSVSTLKIQRTERGDSAVYLCASSPRANYGYTFGSGTRLTVV.

The chain uses TRBV6-1 and TRBJ2-1; D unresolved. This CDR3 contains 16 residues. CDR1 and CDR2 (germline): MNHNS, SASEGT. The V end was cut by 0 bases, the J end by 0 bases, with 9 bases between. DNA of the CDR3: TGTGCCAGCAGTGAAGCGACGGGTCTCTCCTACAATGAGCAGTTCTTC. The encoded protein is CASSEATGLSYNEQFF.

The J gene is TRBJ2-3, the V gene TRBV18, with 9 positions matching TRBD1. The CDR3 is 19 amino acids. Germline V gene data show CDR1 as KGHSH and CDR2 as LQKENI. Unmatched junction bases numbered 15, after V lost 1 base and J lost 4 bases. CDR3 DNA: TGTGCCAGCTCACCACTGGGTCGTTGGACAGGGGATTCCGCAGATACGCAGTATTTT. This sequence encodes CASSPLGRWTGDSADTQYF.

V and J are TRBV5-6 and TRBJ2-2, with no clear D. This CDR3 has 15 amino acids. CDR1 and CDR2 (germline): SGHDT, YYEEEE. Between the trimmed V and J ends, which lost 2 bases and 3 bases, there was a span of 11 bases. The DNA for the CDR3 is TGTGCCAGCAGCTTCGGACGGGCTTACACCGGGGAGCTGTTTTTT. It encodes CASSFGRAYTGELFF.

The rearrangement joins TRBV19 to TRBJ2-7; 11 nucleotides line up with TRBD2. CDR1 and CDR2 from the germline V gene are LNHDA and SQIVND (reference sequence). This CDR3 has 15 amino acids. The V and J ends lost 5 bases and 3 bases, in that order; junction bases with no gene match: 6. CDR3 sequence reads: CASSVAGTSGYEQYF. Written as DNA, the CDR3 is TGTGCCAGTAGTGTCGCCGGGACTAGCGGCTACGAGCAGTACTTC. Together with reference TRBV19 and TRBJ2-7, the CDR3 gives the full variable domain: DGGITQSPKYLFRKEGQNVTLSCEQNLNHDAMYWYRQDPGQGLRLIYYSQIVNDFQKGDIAEGYSVSREKKESFPLTVTSAQKNPTAFYLCASSVAGTSGYEQYFGPGTRLTVT.

In this sample, this clone turned up a few times. For the CDR3, the DNA is TGTGCCAGCAGCCGTCGGCAGGGCGCAGCTAACTATGGCTACACCTTC. Translation: CASSRRQGAANYGYTF. The chain employs TRBV7-2 and TRBJ1-2; D perhaps matches TRBD1 (5 bases). V dropped 5 bases and J dropped 0 bases, with 16 bases sitting between them. Per the germline V gene, CDR1 is SGHTA and CDR2 is FQGNSA. This CDR3 has 16 residues.

The J gene is TRBJ2-1, the V gene TRBV7-8; 9 bases agree with TRBD2. V shed 1 base and J 7 bases; nucleotides not matched to a gene: 8. The CDR3 totals 16 residues. The germline V gene encodes CDR1 SGHVS and CDR2 FQNEAQ. CDR3 residues: CASSLVRASGKNEQFF. The DNA for the CDR3 is TGTGCCAGCAGCTTAGTTAGGGCTAGCGGGAAGAATGAGCAGTTCTTC.

In its sample, this clone was seen once. This sequence joins TRBV21-1 and TRBJ1-6. TRBV21-1 is a known pseudogene. This CDR3 region has 17 residues. The CDR3 DNA reads TGTGCCAGCAGCAAAGCGGGTTCCAGACAACCGGGGTCACCCCTCCACTTT. It translates to CASSKAGSRQPGSPLHF.

This clone turned up a few times. The chain carries TRBV6-1 and TRBJ1-4; tentative D call: TRBD1 (6 bases). Germline V CDR1 and CDR2: MNHNS, SASEGT. The CDR3 covers 17 residues. Trimming removed 5 bases at V and 5 bases at J, with 21 bases between. This CDR3 reads CASSQGPGHEGNEKLFF. The CDR3 DNA follows: TGTGCCAGCAGTCAAGGGCCGGGACATGAAGGGAATGAAAAACTGTTTTTT.

The V and J genes are TRBV7-9 and TRBJ1-1; D is perhaps TRBD1 (5 bases). The V end lost 5 bases, the J end lost 0 bases, and 19 bases lay between the germline ends. The germline V gene has CDR1 SEHNR and CDR2 FQNEAQ (reference sequence). The CDR3 covers 17 residues. CDR3: CASSQSGLHPLNTEAFF. The DNA for the CDR3 is TGTGCCAGCAGCCAATCAGGGCTACATCCCCTGAACACTGAAGCTTTCTTT.

The chain recombines TRBV5-1 with TRBJ2-1; D gene uncertain. Germline V lookup: CDR1 SGHRS, CDR2 YFSETQ. V shed 0 bases and J shed 2 bases, with 9 bases lying between them. This CDR3 has 15 residues. CDR3 DNA sequence: TGCGCCAGCAGCTTGGACGGCGGCCCCTACAATGAGCAGTTCTTC. Translating gives CASSLDGGPYNEQFF.

The rearrangement uses TRBV9 and TRBJ2-7, with a weak D call TRBD1 (6 bases). The CDR3 totals 14 residues. In germline, CDR1 is SGDLS, CDR2 YYNGEE. V was pared by 0 bases and J by 3 bases, with 10 bases between. The CDR3 nucleotides read TGTGCCAGCAGCGTAGATCAGGGGTTCTACGAGCAGTACTTC. Translation: CASSVDQGFYEQYF.

The rearrangement joins TRBV19 to TRBJ1-1; D remains ambiguous. CDR1 is LNHDA and CDR2 is SQIVND in the germline V gene (reference sequence). Trimming cost V 5 bases and J 6 bases, with 10 bases left between them. This CDR3 has 12 amino acids. The CDR3 loop is CASSRRSAEAFF. Here the CDR3 DNA reads TGTGCCAGTAGTCGTAGAAGCGCTGAAGCTTTCTTT.

This chain joins TRBV19 and TRBJ2-3; 9 positions match TRBD2. This CDR3 contains 13 residues. V lost 8 bases, J lost 4 bases, and 4 bases stayed unmatched. Germline assignment: CDR1 LNHDA and CDR2 SQIVND (reference sequence). The CDR3 bases are TGTGCCAGTGGAGCGGGGGGCGCAGATACGCAGTATTTT. This gives the protein CASGAGGADTQYF.

The chain joins TRBV27 to TRBJ2-5; TRBD2 agrees at 11 bases. The CDR3 sequence is 14 residues long. V was clipped by 5 bases and J by 3 bases; unmatched bases: 2. The germline V gene encodes CDR1 MNHEY and CDR2 SMNVEV (reference sequence). CDR3: CASSLSGREETQYF. CDR3 coding DNA: TGTGCCAGCAGTCTTAGCGGGAGGGAAGAGACCCAGTACTTC.

This chain uses TRBV6-1 with TRBJ2-3; 7 nucleotides agree with TRBD1. After removal of 4 bases from V and 4 bases from J, the junction contained 5 bases not matched to a gene. The CDR3 is made up of 14 amino acids. CDR1 is MNHNS and CDR2 is SASEGT in the germline V gene. The CDR3 nucleotides are TGTGCCAGCAGTGTCGCCCAGGGGGCAGATACGCAGTATTTT. Translating it yields CASSVAQGADTQYF.

The rearrangement joins TRBV28 to TRBJ2-5, with 12 nucleotides matching TRBD2. This CDR3 has 16 amino acids. J gave up 2 bases and V 6 bases, and 7 bases lay outside the gene matches. CDR1 is MDHEN, CDR2 SYDVKM, per germline. This chain's CDR3 is CASSLGLAGGQETQYF. The DNA of the CDR3 is TGTGCCAGCAGCTTAGGGCTAGCGGGAGGGCAAGAGACCCAGTACTTC.